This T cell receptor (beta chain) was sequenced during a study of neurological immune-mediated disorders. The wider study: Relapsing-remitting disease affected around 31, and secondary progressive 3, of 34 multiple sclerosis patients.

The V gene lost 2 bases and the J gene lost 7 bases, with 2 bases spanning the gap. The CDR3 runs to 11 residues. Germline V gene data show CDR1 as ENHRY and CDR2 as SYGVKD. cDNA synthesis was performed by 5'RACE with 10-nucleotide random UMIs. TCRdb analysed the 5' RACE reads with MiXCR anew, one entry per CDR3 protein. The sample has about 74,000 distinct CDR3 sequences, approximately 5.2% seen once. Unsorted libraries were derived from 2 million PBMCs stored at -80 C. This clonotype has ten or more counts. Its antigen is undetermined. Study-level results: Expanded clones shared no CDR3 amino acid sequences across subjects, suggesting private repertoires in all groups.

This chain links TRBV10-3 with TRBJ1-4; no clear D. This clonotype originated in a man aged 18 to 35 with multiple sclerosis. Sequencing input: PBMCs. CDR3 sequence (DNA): TGTGCCATCAGTGAGAGTGAAAAACTGTTTTTT. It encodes CAISESEKLFF.